The 26 T cell receptor beta chains reported below all come from one sample, sequenced in a study of T cell responses to AZD1222 COVID-19 vaccine. Profiled with immunoSEQ multiplex PCR; TCRdb holds only in-frame clones, not every one. Among more than 95,000 clones, approximately 90% were seen once, and the ten largest hold 11%. The sample here was peripheral blood, taken on day 0 of MenACWY control vaccination. The source is an adult in good health.

The V gene is TRBV4-1, the J gene TRBJ2-1; D unclear. V shed 3 bases and J shed 8 bases, with 20 bases lying between them. Germline CDR1 reads MGHRA; CDR2 reads YSYEKL. This CDR3 is 16 amino acids long. The CDR3 spells CASSQDTISRQDEQFF. The CDR3, as DNA: TGCGCCAGCAGCCAGGATACCATTTCCCGTCAGGATGAGCAGTTCTTC.

The rearrangement links TRBV30 to TRBJ2-3; 7 bases are a match to TRBD1. The CDR3 runs to 15 residues. Germline CDR1 and CDR2: GTSNPN and SVGIG (reference sequence). The V segment lost 2 bases and the J segment 2 bases; nucleotides outside the gene matches: 7. The CDR3 DNA reads TGTGCCTGGAGTACCGGGACAGAAAACACAGATACGCAGTATTTT. Translating it yields CAWSTGTENTDTQYF.

The V call is TRBV29-1, the J call TRBJ1-1; D may be TRBD1 (6 bases). Trimming shortened V by 3 bases and J by 3 bases, and 14 bases separated the two germline ends. This CDR3 has 14 residues. Germline-derived CDR1 and CDR2 are SQVTM and ANQGSEA. CDR3: CSVEGGARDTEAFF. CDR3 nucleotide sequence: TGCAGCGTTGAGGGGGGGGCGCGGGACACTGAAGCTTTCTTT.

The rearrangement uses TRBV11-3 and TRBJ2-3, with 9 nucleotides matching TRBD2. Looked up from germline, CDR1 is SGHNT and CDR2 is YENEEA. The V gene end was trimmed by 5 bases and the J gene end by 0 bases; junction bases not matched to a gene: 9. The CDR3 is made up of 17 amino acids. For the CDR3, the DNA is TGTGCCAGCAGCCGATACTATAGCGGGGGAAGCACAGATACGCAGTATTTT. It yields the protein CASSRYYSGGSTDTQYF.

The chain joins TRBV3-1 (or the pseudogene TRBV3-2) to TRBJ2-7; perhaps TRBD1 as D (5 bases). Trimming removed 0 bases at V and 5 bases at J, with 5 bases between. The germline gives CDR1 LGHDT, CDR2 YNNKEL (reference sequence). The CDR3 has 12 amino acids. CDR3 sequence (DNA): TGTGCCAGCAGCCAAGACAGGGACGAGCAGTACTTC. Translated, it gives CASSQDRDEQYF.

V and J are TRBV27 and TRBJ2-7, with 9 bases that match TRBD1. Germline CDR1 is MNHEY and CDR2 is SMNVEV (reference sequence). This CDR3 has 16 amino acids. J gave up 2 bases and V 5 bases, and 10 bases lay outside the gene matches. The CDR3 region is CASSIVRTGVPYEQYF. The DNA of the CDR3 is TGTGCCAGCAGTATTGTTAGGACAGGGGTTCCCTACGAGCAGTACTTC.

This rearrangement joins TRBV2 to TRBJ2-7; 9 bases agree with TRBD1. With 4 bases clipped from V and 5 bases from J, the junction kept 6 bases outside the gene matches. CDR3 length equals 14 residues. The germline CDR1 and CDR2 sequences are SNHLY and FYNNEI. The CDR3 protein is CASSVTGGGNEQYF. The CDR3, as DNA: TGTGCCAGCAGTGTCACAGGGGGCGGGAACGAGCAGTACTTC.

The chain recombines TRBV29-1 with TRBJ1-4, with 7 bases fitting TRBD1. Trimming removed 1 base from V and 7 bases from J; junction bases left unmatched: 3. Germline values: CDR1 SQVTM, CDR2 ANQGSEA. The CDR3 runs 13 residues. This CDR3 is CSVEGQGGEKLFF. The CDR3 DNA is TGCAGCGTTGAAGGACAGGGAGGTGAAAAACTGTTTTTT.

V and J are TRBV5-1 and TRBJ2-1; 14 bases are shared with TRBD2. V was pared by 0 bases and J by 2 bases, with 4 bases of the junction left unmatched. Germline CDR1 SGHRS, CDR2 YFSETQ. CDR3 length: 18 residues. The CDR3 sequence: CASSLETSGRGTYNEQFF. Here the CDR3 DNA reads TGCGCCAGCAGCTTGGAGACTAGCGGGAGGGGGACCTACAATGAGCAGTTCTTC.

The chain combines TRBV7-8 with TRBJ1-5; D is uncertain. V lost 5 bases to trimming and J lost 5 bases, with 10 bases between them. This CDR3 has 13 residues. Germline lookup yields CDR1 SGHVS and CDR2 FQNEAQ. CDR3 bases: TGTGCCAGCAGCCTAATTAGGGATCAGCCCCAGCATTTT. Protein sequence: CASSLIRDQPQHF. Full variable domain (outside the CDR3, taken from reference TRBV7-8 and TRBJ1-5): GAGVSQSPRYKVAKRGQDVALRCDPISGHVSLFWYQQALGQGPEFLTYFQNEAQLDKSGLPSDRFFAERPEGSVSTLKIQRTQQEDSAVYLCASSLIRDQPQHFGDGTRLSIL.

CDR3 DNA: TGCAGCGCCGACGGGTCCCAACAAGAGACCCAGTACTTC. Protein sequence: CSADGSQQETQYF. This chain connects TRBV29-1 to TRBJ2-5; D is undetermined. Trimming stripped 7 bases from V and 2 bases from J, with 14 bases between. The CDR3 length is 13 residues. Germline CDR1 is SQVTM and CDR2 is ANQGSEA.

The V call is TRBV7-2, the J call TRBJ2-1; D gene uncertain. Trimming shortened V by 2 bases and J by 0 bases, and 5 bases separated the two germline ends. The CDR3 loop spans 14 amino acids. Germline V gene data show CDR1 as SGHTA and CDR2 as FQGNSA. The CDR3 DNA is TGTGCCAGCAGCTTATATGGCTCCTACAATGAGCAGTTCTTC. Encoded protein: CASSLYGSYNEQFF.

V usage is TRBV7-3 and J usage is TRBJ2-1, with TRBD2 matching over 7 bases. J gave up 4 bases and V 0 bases, and 9 bases lay outside the gene matches. CDR3 size: 17 residues. Germline V gene sequence: CDR1 SGHTA, CDR2 FQGTGA. This CDR3 reads CASSLTSSLAVYNEQFF. The CDR3 DNA reads TGTGCCAGCAGCTTAACTTCGTCTCTAGCGGTGTACAATGAGCAGTTCTTC. Together with reference TRBV7-3 and TRBJ2-1, the CDR3 gives the full variable domain: GAGVSQTPSNKVTEKGKYVELRCDPISGHTALYWYRQSLGQGPEFLIYFQGTGAADDSGLPNDRFFAVRPEGSVSTLKIQRTERGDSAVYLCASSLTSSLAVYNEQFFGPGTRLTVL.

J is TRBJ2-1 and V is TRBV2, with D uncertain. From germline, CDR1 is SNHLY and CDR2 FYNNEI. Deletions cut 3 bases from V and 5 bases from J, with 5 bases between. The CDR3 spans 12 residues. The CDR3 loop is CASSEVNNEQFF. In DNA form, the CDR3 reads TGTGCCAGCAGTGAGGTAAACAATGAGCAGTTCTTC.

This clone was found once. V usage is TRBV5-1 and J usage is TRBJ1-2; 8 positions agree with TRBD1. The CDR3 sequence is 15 residues long. Unmatched junction bases numbered 9, after V lost 3 bases and J lost 5 bases. Germline V gene data show CDR1 as SGHRS and CDR2 as YFSETQ. CDR3: CASSSGQGVRYGYTF. The CDR3 DNA reads TGCGCCAGCAGCTCCGGACAGGGAGTACGTTATGGCTACACCTTC.

V gene TRBV9 combines with J gene TRBJ2-5, with TRBD2 matching over 10 bases. V trimming: 3 bases; J trimming: 1 base; junction bases outside the gene matches: 3. This CDR3 contains 15 residues. CDR1 and CDR2 (germline): SGDLS, YYNGEE. The chain's CDR3 is CASSAWTSGQETQYF. The CDR3 DNA follows: TGTGCCAGCAGCGCCTGGACTAGCGGCCAAGAGACCCAGTACTTC.

The chain is built from TRBV24-1 and TRBJ2-1; the D gene is possibly TRBD2 (6 bases). Germline V CDR1 and CDR2: KGHDR, SFDVKD. Deletions cut 3 bases from V and 5 bases from J, with 10 bases between. There are 14 residues in the CDR3. CDR3 in amino acids: CATSDGTYHNEQFF. The CDR3 nucleotides read TGTGCCACCAGTGATGGGACTTACCACAATGAGCAGTTCTTC.

This clone has a single count. The J gene is TRBJ2-5, the V gene TRBV7-6, with D perhaps matching TRBD2 (6 bases). Trimming took off 6 bases at V and 7 bases at J, with 21 bases between the two ends. This CDR3 spans 15 amino acids. Germline V gene sequence: CDR1 SGHVS, CDR2 FNYEAQ. CDR3 bases: TGTGCCAGCAGGACCACGGGACTCCCATCTGGGACCCAGTACTTC. Protein: CASRTTGLPSGTQYF.

This clone is a singleton in its sample. The rearrangement uses TRBV11-3 and TRBJ2-7; 8 bases are a match to TRBD2. Germline CDR1 reads SGHNT; CDR2 reads YENEEA. The J segment lost 7 bases and the V segment lost 0 bases, leaving 11 bases of the junction unmatched. The CDR3 spans 16 residues. The DNA of the CDR3 is TGTGCCAGCAGCTTAGATCCCGGGAGGGCCTTAGGGGAGCAGTACTTC. Protein product: CASSLDPGRALGEQYF.

The J gene is TRBJ1-2, the V gene TRBV27, with 7 bases that match TRBD1. The CDR3 length is 15 residues. The V gene's germline CDR1 is MNHEY and CDR2 SMNVEV (reference sequence). The junction had 9 bases not matched to a gene; V was cut back by 6 bases and J by 2 bases. The CDR3 sequence is CASRDTPTGNYGYTF. CDR3 nucleotides: TGTGCCAGCAGAGATACCCCGACAGGGAACTATGGCTACACCTTC.

For the CDR3, the DNA is TGTGCCAGCAGTTTGAGCGGGTCGGGGCAGTACTTC. Translating gives CASSLSGSGQYF. This rearrangement joins TRBV12-3 or TRBV12-4 to TRBJ2-7; tentative D call: TRBD2 (6 bases). CDR3 length: 12 amino acids. V lost 3 bases, J lost 9 bases, and 12 bases lay in between.

This chain joins TRBV23-1 and TRBJ2-7, with D maybe TRBD1 (5 bases). TRBV23-1 is annotated as an ORF whose role is uncertain. Trimming pared 1 base from V and 0 bases from J, leaving 10 bases between. CDR3 length: 15 residues. CDR3 DNA sequence: TGCGCCAGCAGTCAATGGGGCTGCCGCTCCTACGAGCAGTACTTC. Protein product: CASSQWGCRSYEQYF.

V is TRBV24-1 and J is TRBJ2-1; the D gene is possibly TRBD2 (6 bases). Germline V gene data show CDR1 as KGHDR and CDR2 as SFDVKD. V gave up 7 bases and J gave up 8 bases, with 11 bases separating them. The CDR3 extends over 12 amino acids. The DNA of the CDR3 is TGTGCCACCAGCCCTCGGGAGCATGAGCAGTTCTTC. Residues: CATSPREHEQFF.

The genes are TRBV7-2 and TRBJ2-3, with D hard to call. The V and J ends lost 4 bases and 2 bases respectively, with 13 bases between them. The germline V gene encodes CDR1 SGHTA and CDR2 FQGNSA. The CDR3 sequence is 15 residues long. The DNA for the CDR3 is TGTGCCAGCAGCTCACCCCTTGCCTTCACAGATACGCAGTATTTT. It yields the protein CASSSPLAFTDTQYF.

This sequence joins TRBV4-3 and TRBJ2-5, with D tentatively TRBD2 (7 bases). CDR3 length: 18 residues. Germline V lookup: CDR1 LGHNA, CDR2 YSLEER. Between the trimmed V and J ends, which lost 0 bases and 2 bases, there was a span of 19 bases. This chain's CDR3 is CASSQDFSGGGRQETQYF. The DNA of the CDR3 is TGCGCCAGCAGCCAAGATTTCTCGGGGGGCGGGAGACAAGAGACCCAGTACTTC.

The chain links TRBV3-1 (or the pseudogene TRBV3-2) to TRBJ1-5; maybe TRBD1 (5 bases). The CDR3 runs 12 residues. Trimming took off 5 bases at V and 5 bases at J, with 7 bases between the two ends. The V gene's germline CDR1 is LGHDT and CDR2 YNNKEL (reference sequence). CDR3 nucleotides: TGTGCCAGCAGCAGAGGGGATCAGCCCCAGCATTTT. Protein: CASSRGDQPQHF.